This T cell receptor (beta chain) comes out of a study of cytomegalovirus exposure and HLA in healthy donors. Whole-study results and caveats: A later analysis, which compared TCR beta chains of equal frequency, found the HLA-associated ones more clonally expanded. Sequencing artifact likely explains a cluster of highly shared sequence variants. Cytomegalovirus association was assigned to more than 150 TCR beta chains.

Primers for the PCR totalled 60 Vbeta and 13 Jbeta. In the original processing: In a later analysis, the count reached tens of millions of unique TCR beta chains, with about 12 million shared. The protocol was immunoSEQ multiplex PCR, while the TCRdb copy is restricted to in-frame clones and leaves out a portion. V, J and clone size derive from that table, while D and trimming were established from the DNA sequence. The table includes around 200,000 clones, roughly four fifths detected once. CDR1 is MDHEN, CDR2 SYDVKM, per germline. J was trimmed by 3 bases and V by 3 bases; bases with no gene match: 4. The CDR3 has 14 amino acids. In the case of this clone: Its antigen is not known.

The TCR originated in a woman aged 25 to 45 in good health and CMV-seropositive. This chain uses TRBV28 with TRBJ2-7; 8 bases are shared with TRBD1. Sequenced input: PBMCs. CDR3 coding DNA: TGTGCCAGCAGTTTCTCAGGACAGGGCTACGAGCAGTACTTC. Its protein product is CASSFSGQGYEQYF. The full variable domain, rest sourced from reference TRBV28 and TRBJ2-7, is DVKVTQSSRYLVKRTGEKVFLECVQDMDHENMFWYRQDPGLGLRLIYFSYDVKMKEKGDIPEGYSVSREKKERFSLILESASTNQTSMYLCASSFSGQGYEQYFGPGTRLTVT.